These 32 T cell receptor beta chains originate from one sample sequenced in a study of vaccination and CD4 T cells after COVID-19. Treatment in this sample: approximately 10-day PBMC culture with coronavirus spike peptide pools or control peptides (ViraFEST assay). Harvesting of the unexposed donor's CD4+ T cells predated the COVID-19 pandemic (2011-2018). CD4+ T cells that had been cultured provided DNA sequenced with the Oncomine TCR Beta short-read assay. TCRdb used MiXCR to reprocess the PCR reads, holding one entry per CDR3 protein. The table lists some 8,900 distinct CDR3 sequences, 45% of them singletons. Their antigens remain unidentified. Sequenced input: CD4+ T cells from blood, cultured in vitro. The receptors here all came from a human donor in good health.

This sequence joins TRBV12-3 or TRBV12-4 and TRBJ1-2, with a weak D call TRBD1 (5 bases). Trimming cost V 6 bases and J 2 bases, with 10 bases left between them. The CDR3 has 13 amino acids. The CDR3 DNA reads TGTGCCAGCAGGTCGGACAAGAACTATGGCTACACCTTC. It yields the protein CASRSDKNYGYTF.

This clonotype showed up just a few times. The chain joins TRBV6-1 to TRBJ1-3; TRBD1 might be the D (6 bases). This CDR3 comprises 15 residues. V was cut by 5 bases and J by 3 bases, with 14 bases left in between. Germline CDR1 is MNHNS and CDR2 is SASEGT. This chain's CDR3 is CASSHRTGYGNTIYF. DNA for the CDR3: TGTGCCAGCAGTCACCGCACAGGGTATGGAAACACCATATATTTT.

This chain connects TRBV7-2 to TRBJ1-6; 9 nucleotides agree with TRBD1. J was trimmed by 6 bases and V by 9 bases; bases with no gene match: 9. CDR1 and CDR2 (germline): SGHTA, FQGNSA. The CDR3 runs to 15 residues. CDR3 in DNA: TGTGCCAGTAGTTCCGGGACAGGGTCTAATTCACCCCTCCACTTT. It translates to CASSSGTGSNSPLHF.

Only a few counts were recorded for this clonotype. As DNA, the CDR3 is TGCAGTGCCTCCCAATTTAGGCTAGCGGGGGCTTACAATGAGCAGTTCTTC. As protein: CSASQFRLAGAYNEQFF. This chain uses TRBV20-1 with TRBJ2-1; 10 bases are shared with TRBD2. Germline CDR1 reads DFQATT; CDR2 reads SNEGSKA (reference sequence). Trimming at V came to 6 bases and at J to 4 bases, leaving 15 bases not matched to a gene. This CDR3 is 17 amino acids long.

The rearrangement uses TRBV6-1 and TRBJ2-2; perhaps TRBD1 as D (6 bases). Trimming removed 2 bases at V and 8 bases at J, with 9 bases between. CDR1 MNHNS and CDR2 SASEGT come from the germline V gene. This CDR3 has 13 amino acids. CDR3 nucleotide sequence: TGTGCCAGCAGTGAACGGGACATAGGGGAGCTGTTTTTT. It is translated as CASSERDIGELFF.

The V and J genes are TRBV19 and TRBJ1-5; D is perhaps TRBD1 (5 bases). V was pared by 2 bases and J by 0 bases, with 20 bases between. This CDR3 has 19 amino acids. Germline-derived CDR1 and CDR2 are LNHDA and SQIVND (reference sequence). The CDR3, as DNA: TGTGCCAGTAGTATACTCAAGGGGTCTACCTTCTATAGCAATCAGCCCCAGCATTTT. Protein sequence: CASSILKGSTFYSNQPQHF.

This clonotype was seen only a few times. This rearrangement joins TRBV20-1 to TRBJ1-2, with D possibly TRBD1 on 5 matching bases. Deletions cut 3 bases from V and 0 bases from J, with 11 bases between. Germline loops: CDR1 DFQATT, CDR2 SNEGSKA (reference sequence). The CDR3 spans 14 residues. The CDR3 sequence: CSASERQSNYGYTF. CDR3 DNA: TGCAGTGCTAGCGAACGACAGTCTAACTATGGCTACACCTTC.

This sequence joins TRBV27 and TRBJ2-7; 12 positions match TRBD2. The CDR3 is 18 residues long. V was clipped by 5 bases and J by 4 bases; unmatched bases: 15. The germline gives CDR1 MNHEY, CDR2 SMNVEV (reference sequence). CDR3 DNA: TGTGCCAGCAGTCCACTGGGGCTAGCGGGAGGGCCAGGGTACGAGCAGTACTTC. As protein: CASSPLGLAGGPGYEQYF.

This clonotype is labeled as large. For the CDR3, the DNA is TGTGCCAGCAGTTTAAGTCTAGCGGGGATCACAGATACGCAGTATTTT. Residues: CASSLSLAGITDTQYF. V is TRBV6-2 or TRBV6-3 and J is TRBJ2-3, with TRBD2 matching over 9 bases. The CDR3 length is 16 residues. Germline lookup yields CDR1 MNHEY and CDR2 SVGEGT. J was trimmed by 2 bases and V by 4 bases; bases with no gene match: 7.

V is TRBV6-1 and J is TRBJ1-1, with D possibly being TRBD1 (6 bases). V lost 8 bases and J lost 0, with 19 bases in between. This CDR3 has 16 amino acids. The germline CDR1 and CDR2 sequences are MNHNS and SASEGT. CDR3 amino acids: CASQMVSGAMNTEAFF. In DNA form, the CDR3 reads TGTGCCAGCCAGATGGTCTCAGGGGCTATGAACACTGAAGCTTTCTTT.

The rearrangement joins TRBV20-1 to TRBJ2-1, with 10 nucleotides matching TRBD2. The CDR3 spans 16 residues. Germline trimming cut 1 base from V and 7 bases from J; bases unmatched to any gene: 10. Germline V CDR1 and CDR2: DFQATT, SNEGSKA (reference sequence). CDR3 DNA: TGCAGTGCTAGAGGATCGGTCAGCGGGAGGGCTAATGAGCAGTTCTTC. Protein sequence: CSARGSVSGRANEQFF.

This chain links TRBV2 with TRBJ1-1, with TRBD1 identical over 7 bases. Germline lookup yields CDR1 SNHLY and CDR2 FYNNEI. V lost 6 bases to trimming and J lost 8 bases; unmatched junction nucleotides: 0. CDR3 length: 10 amino acids. CDR3 nucleotides: TGTGCCAGCAGAGGGGGCGAAGCTTTCTTT. It encodes CASRGGEAFF. Using reference TRBV2 and TRBJ1-1 for the parts outside the CDR3, the full variable domain is EPEVTQTPSHQVTQMGQEVILRCVPISNHLYFYWYRQILGQKVEFLVSFYNNEISEKSEIFDDQFSVERPDGSNFTLKIRSTKLEDSAMYFCASRGGEAFFGQGTRLTVV.

V gene TRBV7-2 combines with J gene TRBJ1-2, with a tentative D call TRBD1 (5 bases). The germline CDR1 and CDR2 sequences are SGHTA and FQGNSA. The CDR3 contains 19 residues. The ends were cut back, 1 base at V and 0 bases at J, with 21 bases in the middle. CDR3 nucleotides: TGTGCCAGCAGCTTAGACCCCGGGGGAAGACTGTTAGCTAACTATGGCTACACCTTC. Its protein product is CASSLDPGGRLLANYGYTF.

The genes are TRBV7-2 and TRBJ1-1; TRBD1 is a possible D gene (6 bases). The CDR3 length is 15 residues. Trimming took off 5 bases at V and 0 bases at J, with 13 bases between the two ends. The V gene's germline CDR1 is SGHTA and CDR2 FQGNSA. CDR3 loop: CASSIRQAMNTEAFF. The CDR3 nucleotides read TGTGCCAGCAGCATCCGACAGGCCATGAACACTGAAGCTTTCTTT.

J is TRBJ2-7 and V is TRBV2, with 8 nucleotides matching TRBD2. Germline assignment: CDR1 SNHLY and CDR2 FYNNEI. V dropped 8 bases and J dropped 7; count of bases not matched to a gene: 16. The CDR3 runs 15 residues. The CDR3 DNA is TGTGCCAGCGGGAGCCCGAGCGGCAGCGGGGGTGAGCAGTACTTC. It translates to CASGSPSGSGGEQYF.

The chain is built from TRBV28 and TRBJ1-1; 7 nucleotides align to TRBD1. Germline values: CDR1 MDHEN, CDR2 SYDVKM. Trimming removed 1 base from V and 4 bases from J; junction bases left unmatched: 6. The CDR3 spans 15 residues. The CDR3 reads CASSLSGGAGTEAFF. The CDR3 DNA reads as TGTGCCAGCAGTTTATCAGGGGGGGCAGGCACTGAAGCTTTCTTT.

The chain employs TRBV6-1 and TRBJ1-2; D call uncertain. This CDR3 comprises 17 residues. Between the trimmed V and J ends, which lost 5 bases and 0 bases, there was a span of 19 bases. From germline, CDR1 is MNHNS and CDR2 SASEGT. CDR3 DNA sequence: TGTGCCAGCAGTACCCTGACCCGTCGCAAAGCTAACTATGGCTACACCTTC. Its translation is CASSTLTRRKANYGYTF.

This clonotype was observed a handful of times. The chain couples TRBV15 to TRBJ2-5, with TRBD2 matching over 16 bases. In germline, CDR1 is LNHNV, CDR2 YYDKDF (reference sequence). V lost 4 bases to trimming and J lost 5 bases; unmatched junction nucleotides: 10. The CDR3 covers 18 residues. The CDR3 sequence is CATSMPGLAGGLGETQYF. CDR3 DNA sequence: TGTGCCACCAGCATGCCGGGACTAGCGGGGGGGCTCGGTGAGACCCAGTACTTC.

The chain is built from TRBV19 and TRBJ1-5, with D maybe TRBD1 (6 bases). The CDR3 runs to 15 residues. Per germline, CDR1 LNHDA and CDR2 SQIVND (reference sequence). V lost 3 bases to trimming and J lost 5 bases, with 14 bases between them. This CDR3 reads CASSMQQGLYQPQHF. In DNA, the CDR3 is TGTGCCAGTAGTATGCAACAGGGTTTATATCAGCCCCAGCATTTT.

The chain combines TRBV7-6 with TRBJ1-2; the D gene is possibly TRBD1 (5 bases). Trimming stripped 5 bases from V and 3 bases from J, with 19 bases between. The CDR3 runs to 16 residues. CDR1 and CDR2 (germline): SGHVS, FNYEAQ. CDR3 in DNA: TGTGCCAGCAGCAACCTTTCGGCAGGGAAAGACTATGGCTACACCTTC. Translation: CASSNLSAGKDYGYTF.

This clonotype came up a few times. V usage is TRBV10-3 and J usage is TRBJ1-2; 7 positions agree with TRBD1. This CDR3 has 15 residues. CDR1 and CDR2 from the germline V gene are ENHRY and SYGVKD. V lost 4 bases, J lost 5 bases, and 10 bases stayed unmatched. The CDR3 sequence: CAISGTGTDQYGYTF. The CDR3 DNA is TGTGCCATCAGTGGTACCGGGACAGACCAATATGGCTACACCTTC.

This clonotype has more than one count but fewer than ten. J is TRBJ2-7 and V is TRBV10-1; 7 nucleotides line up with TRBD1. The CDR3 extends over 13 amino acids. The germline CDR1 and CDR2 sequences are WNHNN and SYGVQD (reference sequence). V was pared by 7 bases and J by 3 bases, with 6 bases of the junction left unmatched. CDR3 nucleotide sequence: TGCGCCAGCACCGAGGGGGCGGGCTACGAGCAGTACTTC. It encodes CASTEGAGYEQYF.

This clonotype was recorded a few times. CDR3 sequence reads: CASSSRVGFPGQGFSTDTQYF. The DNA of the CDR3 is TGTGCCAGCAGCTCTAGAGTCGGGTTCCCGGGACAGGGTTTTAGCACAGATACGCAGTATTTT. The rearrangement uses TRBV7-2 and TRBJ2-3, with 9 nucleotides matching TRBD1. V lost 4 bases to trimming and J lost 0 bases; unmatched junction nucleotides: 20. Germline loops: CDR1 SGHTA, CDR2 FQGNSA. The CDR3 covers 21 residues.

DNA for the CDR3: TGTGCCATCAAGGGGACGGAGAGCTCCTACGAGCAGTACTTC. This codes for CAIKGTESSYEQYF. The chain recombines TRBV10-3 with TRBJ2-7; D may match TRBD1 or TRBD2 (5 bases each). The CDR3 is 14 residues long. Germline loops: CDR1 ENHRY, CDR2 SYGVKD. The germline V and J ends were trimmed by 7 bases and 0 bases, with 13 bases remaining between them.

The CDR3 loop is CATSTGGWTDTQYF. The CDR3 DNA follows: TGTGCCACCTCAACGGGCGGGTGGACAGATACGCAGTATTTT. The V and J genes are TRBV2 and TRBJ2-3, with a weak D call TRBD2 (5 bases). The length of the CDR3 is 14 residues. The ends were cut back, 10 bases at V and 3 bases at J, with 17 bases in the middle. The germline V gene encodes CDR1 SNHLY and CDR2 FYNNEI.

The genes are TRBV7-9 and TRBJ2-7; maybe TRBD1 (6 bases). The germline gives CDR1 SEHNR, CDR2 FQNEAQ (reference sequence). The CDR3 sequence is 17 residues long. V was pared by 8 bases and J by 2 bases, with 25 bases between. As DNA, the CDR3 is TGTGCCAGCCGCCCTTTGGGGGACACATCTTTTGCCTACGAGCAGTACTTC. This gives the protein CASRPLGDTSFAYEQYF.

Here the CDR3 DNA reads TGTGCCAGCAGTCGTAACCCGGGTTACGAGCAGTACTTC. Translated: CASSRNPGYEQYF. The chain joins TRBV6-4 to TRBJ2-7, with D uncertain. Germline V gene data show CDR1 as MRHNA and CDR2 as SNTAGT. The V and J ends lost 5 bases and 4 bases respectively, with 12 bases between them. This CDR3 has 13 residues.

This sequence joins TRBV9 and TRBJ1-2; perhaps TRBD1 as D (6 bases). V lost 2 bases and J lost 8, with 25 bases in between. The germline CDR1 and CDR2 sequences are SGDLS and YYNGEE. The CDR3 has 17 amino acids. The CDR3 loop reads CASSVFDRSSPRGGYTF. The DNA for the CDR3 is TGTGCCAGCAGCGTGTTTGACAGGAGCTCCCCCAGGGGCGGCTACACCTTC.

V and J are TRBV14 and TRBJ2-5; D possibly matches TRBD1 or TRBD2 (5 bases each). Trimming removed 0 bases at V and 6 bases at J, with 11 bases between. CDR1 and CDR2 from the germline V gene are SGHDN and FVKESK. There are 14 residues in the CDR3. CDR3 nucleotides: TGTGCCAGCAGCCAAGAAACGGGGCTGAAGACCCAGTACTTC. Amino acids: CASSQETGLKTQYF.

Comment on this clonotype: The DNA is omitted, as the CDR3 cannot be located on it reliably, and the CDR3 follows TCRdb's listing. CDR3 protein: CISVSEGVWGAIRYEQYF. The chain recombines TRBV7-5 with TRBJ2-7; the table assigns TRBD1, which was not confirmed against the DNA. TRBV7-5 is a known pseudogene. The CDR3 region is 18 residues in length, termini included.

This CDR3 reads CASSLEGTGGYTF. The CDR3 nucleotides are TGTGCCAGCAGCTTAGAAGGGACGGGGGGCTACACCTTC. V is TRBV7-2 and J is TRBJ1-2; tentatively, D is TRBD1 (5 bases). The CDR3 is made up of 13 amino acids. V was pared by 1 base and J by 8 bases, with 11 bases between. CDR1 is SGHTA, CDR2 FQGNSA, per germline.

CDR3 protein: CASSEVRATEAFF. DNA of the CDR3: TGCGCCAGCAGTGAGGTCCGGGCCACTGAAGCTTTCTTT. V is TRBV10-2 and J is TRBJ1-1; D not certain. This CDR3 is 13 amino acids long. V lost 2 bases, J lost 4 bases, and 8 bases lay in between. Germline values: CDR1 WSHSY, CDR2 SAAADI.